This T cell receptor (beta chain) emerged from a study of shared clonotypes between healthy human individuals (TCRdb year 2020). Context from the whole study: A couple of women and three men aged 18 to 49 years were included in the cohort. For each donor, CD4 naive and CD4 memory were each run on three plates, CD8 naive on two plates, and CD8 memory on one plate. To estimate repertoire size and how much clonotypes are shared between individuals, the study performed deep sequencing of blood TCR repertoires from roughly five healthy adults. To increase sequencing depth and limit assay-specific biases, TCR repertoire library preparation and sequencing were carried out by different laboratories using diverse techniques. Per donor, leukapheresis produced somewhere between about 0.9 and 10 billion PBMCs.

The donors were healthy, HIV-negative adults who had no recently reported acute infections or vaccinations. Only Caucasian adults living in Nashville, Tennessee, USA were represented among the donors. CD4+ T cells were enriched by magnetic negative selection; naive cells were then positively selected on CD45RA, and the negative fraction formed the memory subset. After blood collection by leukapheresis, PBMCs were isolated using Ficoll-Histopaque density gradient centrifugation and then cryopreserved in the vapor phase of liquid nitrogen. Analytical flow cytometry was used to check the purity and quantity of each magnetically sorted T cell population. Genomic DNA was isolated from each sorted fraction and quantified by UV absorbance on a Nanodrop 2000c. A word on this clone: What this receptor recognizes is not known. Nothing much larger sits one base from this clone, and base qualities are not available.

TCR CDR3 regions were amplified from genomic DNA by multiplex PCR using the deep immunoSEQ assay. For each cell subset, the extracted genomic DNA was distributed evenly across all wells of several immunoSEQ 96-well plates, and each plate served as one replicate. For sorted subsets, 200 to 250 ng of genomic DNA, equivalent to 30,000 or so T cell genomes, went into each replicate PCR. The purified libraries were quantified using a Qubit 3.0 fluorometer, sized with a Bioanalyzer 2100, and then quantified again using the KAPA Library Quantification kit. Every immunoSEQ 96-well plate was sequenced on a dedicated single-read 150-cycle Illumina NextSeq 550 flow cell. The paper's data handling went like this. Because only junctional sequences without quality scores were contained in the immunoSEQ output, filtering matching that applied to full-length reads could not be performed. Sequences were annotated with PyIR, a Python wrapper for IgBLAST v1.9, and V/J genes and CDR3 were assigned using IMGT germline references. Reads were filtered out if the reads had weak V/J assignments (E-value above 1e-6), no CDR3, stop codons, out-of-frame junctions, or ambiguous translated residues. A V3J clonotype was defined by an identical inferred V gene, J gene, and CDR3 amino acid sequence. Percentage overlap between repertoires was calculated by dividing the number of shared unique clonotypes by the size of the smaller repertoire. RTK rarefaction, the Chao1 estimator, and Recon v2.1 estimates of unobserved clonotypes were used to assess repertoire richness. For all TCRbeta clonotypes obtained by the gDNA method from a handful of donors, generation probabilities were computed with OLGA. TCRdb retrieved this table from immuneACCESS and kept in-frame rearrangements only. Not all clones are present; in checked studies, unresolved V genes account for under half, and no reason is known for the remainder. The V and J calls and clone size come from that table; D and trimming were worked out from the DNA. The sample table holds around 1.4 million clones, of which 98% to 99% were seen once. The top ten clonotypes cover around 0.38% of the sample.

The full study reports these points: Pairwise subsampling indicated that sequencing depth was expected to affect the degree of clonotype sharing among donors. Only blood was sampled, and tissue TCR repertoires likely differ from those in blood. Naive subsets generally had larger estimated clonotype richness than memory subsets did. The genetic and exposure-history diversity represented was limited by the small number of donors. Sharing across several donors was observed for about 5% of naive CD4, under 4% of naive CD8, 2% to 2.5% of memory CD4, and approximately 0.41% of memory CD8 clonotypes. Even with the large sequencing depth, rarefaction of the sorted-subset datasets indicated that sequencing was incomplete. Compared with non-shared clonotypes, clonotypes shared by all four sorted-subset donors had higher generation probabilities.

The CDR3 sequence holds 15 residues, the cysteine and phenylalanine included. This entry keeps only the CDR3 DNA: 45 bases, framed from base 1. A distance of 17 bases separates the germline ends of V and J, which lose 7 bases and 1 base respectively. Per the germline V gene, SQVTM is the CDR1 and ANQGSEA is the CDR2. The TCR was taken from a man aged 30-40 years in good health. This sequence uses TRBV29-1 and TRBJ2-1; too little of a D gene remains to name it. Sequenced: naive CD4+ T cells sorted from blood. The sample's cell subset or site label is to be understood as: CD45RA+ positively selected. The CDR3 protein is CSATASLRSYNEQFF. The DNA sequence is TGCAGCGCCACGGCGTCCTTGAGATCCTACAATGAGCAGTTCTTC.